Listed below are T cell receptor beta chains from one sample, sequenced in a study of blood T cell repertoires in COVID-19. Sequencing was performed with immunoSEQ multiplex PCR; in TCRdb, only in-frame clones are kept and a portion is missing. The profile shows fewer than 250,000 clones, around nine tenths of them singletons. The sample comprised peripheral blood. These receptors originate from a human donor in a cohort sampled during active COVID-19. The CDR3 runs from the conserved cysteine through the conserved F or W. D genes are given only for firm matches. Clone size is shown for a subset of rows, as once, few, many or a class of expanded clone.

CDR3 protein: CAISERDRGRNEQFF
CDR3 DNA: TGTGCCATCAGTGAGCGGGACAGGGGGCGGAATGAGCAGTTCTTC
V gene: TRBV10-3
J gene: TRBJ2-1
D gene: TRBD1
clone size: -

CDR3 protein: CASRRQGTGNTIYF
CDR3 DNA: TGTGCCAGCAGGAGGCAGGGAACTGGAAACACCATATATTTT
V gene: TRBV6-4
J gene: TRBJ1-3
D gene: -
clone size: few

CDR3 protein: CASSRGGDRLYGYTF
CDR3 DNA: TGTGCCAGCAGTCGGGGGGGAGACAGGCTCTATGGCTACACCTTC
V gene: TRBV5-6
J gene: TRBJ1-2
D gene: -
clone size: -

CDR3 protein: CASSPKALQAAYEQYF
CDR3 DNA: TGTGCCAGCAGCCCGAAAGCCCTTCAGGCAGCCTACGAGCAGTACTTC
V gene: TRBV9
J gene: TRBJ2-7
D gene: -
clone size: -

CDR3 protein: CASSQRGKLNIQYF
CDR3 DNA: TGTGCCAGCAGTCAGAGGGGGAAACTAAACATTCAGTACTTC
V gene: TRBV6-5
J gene: TRBJ2-4
D gene: -
clone size: once

CDR3 protein: CASSASLTGELFF
CDR3 DNA: TGTGCCAGCAGTGCGTCACTGACCGGGGAGCTGTTTTTT
V gene: TRBV6-4
J gene: TRBJ2-2
D gene: -
clone size: -

CDR3 protein: CASSERTARYEQYF
CDR3 DNA: TGCGCCAGCAGTGAGCGGACAGCCCGATACGAGCAGTACTTC
V gene: TRBV10-1
J gene: TRBJ2-7
D gene: -
clone size: -

CDR3 protein: CATSRAGTDYEQYF
CDR3 DNA: TGTGCCACCAGCAGAGCGGGGACAGACTACGAGCAGTACTTC
V gene: TRBV15
J gene: TRBJ2-7
D gene: TRBD1
clone size: -

CDR3 protein: CASSLSRLAGETTDTQYF
CDR3 DNA: TGTGCCAGCTCACTTTCCAGACTAGCGGGGGAAACCACAGATACGCAGTATTTT
V gene: TRBV18
J gene: TRBJ2-3
D gene: TRBD2
clone size: -

CDR3 protein: CASKTSGRGNTQYF
CDR3 DNA: TGTGCCAGCAAGACTAGCGGGAGGGGAAATACGCAGTATTTT
V gene: TRBV27
J gene: TRBJ2-3
D gene: TRBD2
clone size: once

CDR3 protein: CASSLEPLGDSPLHF
CDR3 DNA: TGTGCCAGCAGCTTAGAACCCCTGGGAGATTCACCCCTCCACTTT
V gene: TRBV13
J gene: TRBJ1-6
D gene: -
clone size: -

CDR3 protein: CASSLQPQGATDTQYF
CDR3 DNA: TGCGCCAGCAGCTTACAACCTCAGGGGGCTACAGATACGCAGTATTTT
V gene: TRBV5-1
J gene: TRBJ2-3
D gene: TRBD1
clone size: -

CDR3 protein: CASSQDRVAETQYF
CDR3 DNA: TGCGCCAGCAGCCAAGATCGTGTGGCAGAGACCCAGTACTTC
V gene: TRBV4-3
J gene: TRBJ2-5
D gene: -
clone size: -

CDR3 protein: CATSDSGNTEAFF
CDR3 DNA: TGTGCCACCAGTGATTCGGGGAACACTGAAGCTTTCTTT
V gene: TRBV24-1
J gene: TRBJ1-1
D gene: -
clone size: few

CDR3 protein: CSSRTGGKETQYF
CDR3 DNA: TGCAGTTCACGGACAGGGGGGAAAGAGACCCAGTACTTC
V gene: TRBV29-1
J gene: TRBJ2-5
D gene: TRBD1
clone size: -

CDR3 protein: CASSKESPARTQYF
CDR3 DNA: TGTGCCAGCAGCAAGGAGTCCCCTGCTCGGACCCAGTACTTC
V gene: TRBV3-1/TRBV3-2
J gene: TRBJ2-5
D gene: -
clone size: -

CDR3 protein: CASSSGAGANVLTF
CDR3 DNA: TGTGCCAGTAGCTCAGGGGCTGGGGCCAACGTCCTGACTTTC
V gene: TRBV19
J gene: TRBJ2-6
D gene: -
clone size: once

CDR3 protein: CASRATHGATQYF
CDR3 DNA: TGCGCCAGCAGGGCAACCCATGGGGCTACGCAGTATTTT
V gene: TRBV10-1
J gene: TRBJ2-3
D gene: -
clone size: -